A selection of T cell receptor beta chains follows, all from one sample in a study of CD8+CD57+ T cells in acquired aplastic anemia. Via MiXCR, TCRdb re-called the reads, giving one row per CDR3 protein. The sample shows about 160,000 distinct CDR3 sequences, around half of them seen only once. The sequencing input was sorted CD4+, CD8+, or CD8+CD57+ T cells (not recorded which) from PBMCs. The receptors were gathered from a human donor with aplastic anemia. Each CDR3 is given with its conserved first and last residue. D genes are given only for firm matches. Some rows mark clone size as missing; the rest say once, few, many or name a class of expanded clone.

j_gene: TRBJ2-3; abundance: many; v_gene: TRBV3-1; d_gene: -; CDR3nt: TGTGCCAGCAGCCCTCATAGCACAGATACGCAGTATTTT; CDR3aa: CASSPHSTDTQYF
j_gene: TRBJ1-1; abundance: -; v_gene: TRBV29-1; d_gene: -; CDR3nt: TGCAGCGTTGAAAGTGACGGGGGGTACACTGAAGCTTTCTTT; CDR3aa: CSVESDGGYTEAFF
j_gene: TRBJ2-1; abundance: many; v_gene: TRBV5-4; d_gene: TRBD2; CDR3nt: TGTGCCAGCGCTAGCGGGAGTGCTAATGAGCAGTTCTTC; CDR3aa: CASASGSANEQFF
j_gene: TRBJ1-2; abundance: few; v_gene: TRBV6-1; d_gene: -; CDR3nt: TGTGCCAGCAGCTTGGGCAGGGAGAGCTATGGCTACACCTTC; CDR3aa: CASSLGRESYGYTF
j_gene: TRBJ2-4; abundance: -; v_gene: TRBV15; d_gene: -; CDR3nt: TGTGCCACCAGCTCGGTTGGAAACATTCAGTACTTC; CDR3aa: CATSSVGNIQYF
j_gene: TRBJ1-5; abundance: -; v_gene: TRBV15; d_gene: -; CDR3nt: TGTGCCACCAGCAGAGAGGGTTATAGCAATCAGCCCCAGCATTTT; CDR3aa: CATSREGYSNQPQHF
j_gene: TRBJ2-5; abundance: many; v_gene: TRBV27; d_gene: -; CDR3nt: TGTGCCAGCAGGGAACACAAAGAGACCCAGTACTTC; CDR3aa: CASREHKETQYF
j_gene: TRBJ2-1; abundance: -; v_gene: TRBV10-3; d_gene: -; CDR3nt: TGTGCCATCAGTGCATTTAGCGGTAACAATGAGCAGTTCTTC; CDR3aa: CAISAFSGNNEQFF
j_gene: TRBJ2-1; abundance: -; v_gene: TRBV29-1; d_gene: -; CDR3nt: TGCAGCGTTGACGGGCTACCTGAGCAGTTCTTC; CDR3aa: CSVDGLPEQFF
j_gene: TRBJ2-1; abundance: many; v_gene: TRBV9; d_gene: -; CDR3nt: TGTGCCAGCAGCCTCCGACTTGGGGAAGACAATGAGCAGTTCTTC; CDR3aa: CASSLRLGEDNEQFF
j_gene: TRBJ2-1; abundance: many; v_gene: TRBV3-1; d_gene: -; CDR3nt: TGTGCCAGCAGCCGGAAAGACAATGAGCAGTTCTTC; CDR3aa: CASSRKDNEQFF
j_gene: TRBJ2-7; abundance: many; v_gene: TRBV28; d_gene: -; CDR3nt: TGTGCCAGCAGTCCTCTCAGCGGCTACGAGCAGTACTTC; CDR3aa: CASSPLSGYEQYF
j_gene: TRBJ1-2; abundance: many; v_gene: TRBV3-1; d_gene: TRBD1; CDR3nt: TGTGCCAGCAGCCGGGGGACAGGGGGGGAAAACACCTTC; CDR3aa: CASSRGTGGENTF
j_gene: TRBJ1-1; abundance: many; v_gene: TRBV5-1; d_gene: -; CDR3nt: TGCGCCAGCAGCAGCACAACCGGCACTGAAGCTTTCTTT; CDR3aa: CASSSTTGTEAFF
j_gene: TRBJ2-7; abundance: many; v_gene: TRBV7-2; d_gene: TRBD1; CDR3nt: TGTGCCAGCAGCACTTCCGGGACAGGGGTAATTGCCTACGAGCAGTACTTC; CDR3aa: CASSTSGTGVIAYEQYF
j_gene: TRBJ2-2; abundance: few; v_gene: TRBV12-1; d_gene: -; CDR3nt: TGTGCCAGCAGCTTTGAAGGACCCGCACCCGGGGAGCTGTTTTTT; CDR3aa: CASSFEGPAPGELFF
j_gene: TRBJ2-1; abundance: -; v_gene: TRBV7-2; d_gene: -; CDR3nt: TGTGCCAGCAGCACAGATCCGGATGAGCAGTTCTTC; CDR3aa: CASSTDPDEQFF
j_gene: TRBJ2-1; abundance: -; v_gene: TRBV20-1; d_gene: -; CDR3nt: TGCAGTGCCTCCGGGGCCCACAATGAGCAGTTCTTC; CDR3aa: CSASGAHNEQFF
j_gene: TRBJ1-6; abundance: -; v_gene: TRBV7-3; d_gene: -; CDR3nt: TGTGCCAGCAGCTACTCGGGGGGTCAGGGGCTTAATTCACCCCTCCACTTT; CDR3aa: CASSYSGGQGLNSPLHF
j_gene: TRBJ2-1; abundance: many; v_gene: TRBV7-3; d_gene: -; CDR3nt: TGTGCCAGCAGCTTAACCGTCGTCCGGATGAGGGATGAGCAGTTCTTC; CDR3aa: CASSLTVVRMRDEQFF
j_gene: TRBJ1-3; abundance: many; v_gene: TRBV5-1; d_gene: -; CDR3nt: TGCGCCAGCAGCTTAGGAGGGGCGATTGGAAACACCATATATTTT; CDR3aa: CASSLGGAIGNTIYF
j_gene: TRBJ2-1; abundance: -; v_gene: TRBV29-1; d_gene: -; CDR3nt: TGCAGCGTAGAGGGGGGGGGTGCAAATGAGCAGTTCTTC; CDR3aa: CSVEGGGANEQFF
j_gene: TRBJ1-6; abundance: -; v_gene: TRBV11-2; d_gene: -; CDR3nt: TGTGCCAGCAGCTTAGTGAGCTCCTATAATTCACCCCTCCACTTT; CDR3aa: CASSLVSSYNSPLHF
j_gene: TRBJ1-2; abundance: few; v_gene: TRBV28; d_gene: -; CDR3nt: TGTGCCAGCATTGGAACCCGGGTCGGGGACTATGGCTACACCTTC; CDR3aa: CASIGTRVGDYGYTF
j_gene: TRBJ2-7; abundance: many; v_gene: TRBV5-6; d_gene: TRBD2; CDR3nt: TGTGCCAGCAGTCCCTGGGGGGGGGTGCAGTACTTC; CDR3aa: CASSPWGGVQYF
j_gene: TRBJ2-7; abundance: once; v_gene: TRBV19; d_gene: TRBD1; CDR3nt: TGTGCCAGTAGTCTGGGACAGGCAGGCGAGCAGTACTTC; CDR3aa: CASSLGQAGEQYF
j_gene: TRBJ1-4; abundance: many; v_gene: TRBV6-1; d_gene: -; CDR3nt: TGTGCCAGCAGCGAGGTACTGGAAGCAACTAATGAAAAACTGTTTTTT; CDR3aa: CASSEVLEATNEKLFF
j_gene: TRBJ1-2; abundance: -; v_gene: TRBV12-3/TRBV12-4; d_gene: -; CDR3nt: TGTGCCAGCAGTCTACAGGGTGACTATGGCTACACCTTC; CDR3aa: CASSLQGDYGYTF
j_gene: TRBJ1-2; abundance: many; v_gene: TRBV5-1; d_gene: TRBD1; CDR3nt: TGCGCCAGCAGCTCTACCGGCGGGCAGGGGGGAAACTATGGCTACACCTTC; CDR3aa: CASSSTGGQGGNYGYTF
j_gene: TRBJ2-3; abundance: -; v_gene: TRBV7-3; d_gene: TRBD2; CDR3nt: TGTGCCAGCAGCTTATCAGCGGGGGGAGGGACAGATACGCAGTATTTT; CDR3aa: CASSLSAGGGTDTQYF
j_gene: TRBJ1-1; abundance: -; v_gene: TRBV24-1; d_gene: -; CDR3nt: TGTGCCACCAGTGATCCAGGGATGAACACTGAAGCTTTCTTT; CDR3aa: CATSDPGMNTEAFF
j_gene: TRBJ1-3; abundance: -; v_gene: TRBV6-7; d_gene: -; CDR3nt: TGTGCCAGCAGTTACTCACTTAGCTCTGGAAACACCATATATTTT; CDR3aa: CASSYSLSSGNTIYF
j_gene: TRBJ2-1; abundance: -; v_gene: TRBV2; d_gene: -; CDR3nt: TGTGCCAGCAGTGAAAACCCAACCTACAATGAGCAGTTCTTC; CDR3aa: CASSENPTYNEQFF
j_gene: TRBJ1-6; abundance: -; v_gene: TRBV11-2; d_gene: -; CDR3nt: TGTGCCAGCAGCTTTTTGAGGCAGACAGCTTCTAATTCACCCCTCCACTTT; CDR3aa: CASSFLRQTASNSPLHF
j_gene: TRBJ1-1; abundance: -; v_gene: TRBV7-9; d_gene: -; CDR3nt: TGTGCCAGCAGCCCCAACACAGGGACTGAAGCTTTCTTT; CDR3aa: CASSPNTGTEAFF
j_gene: TRBJ2-1; abundance: many; v_gene: TRBV5-1; d_gene: -; CDR3nt: TGCGCCAGCAGCTTGGACCTTCCGGGTGAGGAGCAGTTCTTC; CDR3aa: CASSLDLPGEEQFF
j_gene: TRBJ2-2; abundance: few; v_gene: TRBV28; d_gene: -; CDR3nt: TGTGCCAGCCGGGGAGGAGGCGCGAACACCGGGGAGCTGTTTTTT; CDR3aa: CASRGGGANTGELFF
j_gene: TRBJ1-3; abundance: -; v_gene: TRBV5-6; d_gene: -; CDR3nt: TGTGCCAGCAGCTTGGGAAATAGGGAGGCTGGAAACACCATATATTTT; CDR3aa: CASSLGNREAGNTIYF